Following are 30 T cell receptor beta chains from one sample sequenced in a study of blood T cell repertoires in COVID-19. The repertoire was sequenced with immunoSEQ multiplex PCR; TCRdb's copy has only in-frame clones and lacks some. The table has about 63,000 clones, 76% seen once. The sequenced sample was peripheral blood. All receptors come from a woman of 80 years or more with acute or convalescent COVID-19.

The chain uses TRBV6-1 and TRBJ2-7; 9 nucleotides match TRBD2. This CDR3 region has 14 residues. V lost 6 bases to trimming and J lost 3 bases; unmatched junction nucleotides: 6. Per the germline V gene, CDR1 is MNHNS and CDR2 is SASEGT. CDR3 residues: CASRPSGAIYEQYF. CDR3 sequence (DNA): TGTGCCAGCAGGCCTAGCGGGGCGATCTACGAGCAGTACTTC.

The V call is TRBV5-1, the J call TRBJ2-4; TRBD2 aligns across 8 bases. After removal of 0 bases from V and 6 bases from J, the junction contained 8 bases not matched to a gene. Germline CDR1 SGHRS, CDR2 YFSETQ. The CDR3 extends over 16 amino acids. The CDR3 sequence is CASSLVGTRGSNIQYF. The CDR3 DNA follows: TGCGCCAGCAGCTTGGTTGGGACTAGAGGTTCAAACATTCAGTACTTC.

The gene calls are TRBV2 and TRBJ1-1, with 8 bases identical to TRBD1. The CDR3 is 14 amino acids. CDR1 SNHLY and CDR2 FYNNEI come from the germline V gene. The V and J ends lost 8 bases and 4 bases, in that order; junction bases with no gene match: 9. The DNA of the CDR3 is TGTGCCAGCGGAGTACAGGGGGTTGGCACTGAAGCTTTCTTT. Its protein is CASGVQGVGTEAFF.

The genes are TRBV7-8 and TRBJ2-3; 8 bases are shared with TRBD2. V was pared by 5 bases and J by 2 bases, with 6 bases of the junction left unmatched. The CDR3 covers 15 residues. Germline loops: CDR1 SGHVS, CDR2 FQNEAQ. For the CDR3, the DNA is TGTGCCAGCAGCACAAGAGCGGGAGCCACAGATACGCAGTATTTT. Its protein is CASSTRAGATDTQYF.

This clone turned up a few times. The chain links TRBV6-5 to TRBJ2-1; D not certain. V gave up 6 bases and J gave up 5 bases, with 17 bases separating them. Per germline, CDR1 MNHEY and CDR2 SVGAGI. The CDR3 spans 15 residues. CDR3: CASRPQVPDNNEQFF. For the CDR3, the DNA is TGTGCCAGCAGACCCCAGGTCCCTGATAACAATGAGCAGTTCTTC.

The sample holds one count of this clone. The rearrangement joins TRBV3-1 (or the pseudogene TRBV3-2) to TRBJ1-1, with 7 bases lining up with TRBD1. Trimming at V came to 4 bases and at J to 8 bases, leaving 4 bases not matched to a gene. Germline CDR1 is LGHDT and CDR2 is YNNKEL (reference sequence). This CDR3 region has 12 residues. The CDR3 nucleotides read TGTGCCAGCAGCCGAGAGACAGGGGAAGCTTTCTTT. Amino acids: CASSRETGEAFF.

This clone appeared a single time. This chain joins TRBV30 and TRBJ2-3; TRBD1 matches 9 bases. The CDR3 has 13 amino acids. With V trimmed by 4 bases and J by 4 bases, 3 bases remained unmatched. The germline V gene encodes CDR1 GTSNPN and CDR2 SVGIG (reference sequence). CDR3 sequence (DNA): TGTGCCTGGAATACAGGGGGCGCAGATACGCAGTATTTT. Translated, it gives CAWNTGGADTQYF.

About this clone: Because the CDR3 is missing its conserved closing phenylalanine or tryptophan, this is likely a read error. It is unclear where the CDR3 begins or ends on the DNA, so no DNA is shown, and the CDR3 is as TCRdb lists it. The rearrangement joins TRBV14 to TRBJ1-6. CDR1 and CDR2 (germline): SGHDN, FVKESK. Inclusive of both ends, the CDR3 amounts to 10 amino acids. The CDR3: CASSPFSEVN.

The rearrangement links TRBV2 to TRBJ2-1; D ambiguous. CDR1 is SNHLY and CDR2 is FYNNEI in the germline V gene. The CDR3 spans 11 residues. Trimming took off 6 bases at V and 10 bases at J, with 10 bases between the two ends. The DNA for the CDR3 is TGTGCCAGCAGCGAGAACTCAGAGCAGTTCTTC. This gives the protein CASSENSEQFF.

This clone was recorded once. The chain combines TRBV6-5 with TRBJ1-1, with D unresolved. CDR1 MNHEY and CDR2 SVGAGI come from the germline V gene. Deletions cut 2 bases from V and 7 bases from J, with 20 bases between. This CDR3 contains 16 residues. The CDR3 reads CASSYGHPSLSDEAFF. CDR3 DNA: TGTGCCAGCAGTTACGGGCACCCGAGTCTGTCTGATGAAGCTTTCTTT.

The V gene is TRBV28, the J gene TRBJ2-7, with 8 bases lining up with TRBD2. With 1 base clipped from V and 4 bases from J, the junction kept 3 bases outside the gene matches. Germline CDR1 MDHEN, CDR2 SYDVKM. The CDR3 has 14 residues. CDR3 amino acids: CASSLLGGRYEQYF. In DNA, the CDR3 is TGTGCCAGCAGTTTATTAGGCGGGAGGTACGAGCAGTACTTC.

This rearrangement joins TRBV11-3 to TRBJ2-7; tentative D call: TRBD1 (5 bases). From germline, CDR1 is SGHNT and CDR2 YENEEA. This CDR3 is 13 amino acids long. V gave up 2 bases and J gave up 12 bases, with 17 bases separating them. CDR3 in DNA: TGTGCCAGCAGCTTAAGGTCGGGCACAGGTCTGTACTTC. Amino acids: CASSLRSGTGLYF.

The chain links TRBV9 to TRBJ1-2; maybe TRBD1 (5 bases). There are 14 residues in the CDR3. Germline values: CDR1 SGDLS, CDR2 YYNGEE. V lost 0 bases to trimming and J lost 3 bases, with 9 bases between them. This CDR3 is CASSVVPQDYGYTF. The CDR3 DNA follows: TGTGCCAGCAGCGTAGTTCCACAGGACTATGGCTACACCTTC.

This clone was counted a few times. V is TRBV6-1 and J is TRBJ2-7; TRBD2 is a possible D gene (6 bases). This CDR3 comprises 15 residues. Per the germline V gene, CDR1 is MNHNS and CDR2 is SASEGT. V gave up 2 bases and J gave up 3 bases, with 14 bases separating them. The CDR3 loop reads CASSEQGIGSYEQYF. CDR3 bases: TGTGCCAGCAGTGAACAGGGTATCGGGAGCTACGAGCAGTACTTC.

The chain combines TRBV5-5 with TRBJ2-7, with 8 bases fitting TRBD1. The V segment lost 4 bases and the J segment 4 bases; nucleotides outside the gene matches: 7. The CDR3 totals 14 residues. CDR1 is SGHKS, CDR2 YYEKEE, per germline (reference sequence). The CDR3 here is CASSHQGANYEQYF. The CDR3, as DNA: TGTGCCAGCAGCCACCAGGGGGCGAATTACGAGCAGTACTTC.

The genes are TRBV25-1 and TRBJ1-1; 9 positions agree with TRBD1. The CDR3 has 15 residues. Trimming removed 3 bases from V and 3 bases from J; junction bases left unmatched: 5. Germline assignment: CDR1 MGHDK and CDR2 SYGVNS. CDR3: CASSDSTGGDTEAFF. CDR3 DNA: TGTGCCAGCAGTGACTCGACAGGGGGGGACACTGAAGCTTTCTTT.

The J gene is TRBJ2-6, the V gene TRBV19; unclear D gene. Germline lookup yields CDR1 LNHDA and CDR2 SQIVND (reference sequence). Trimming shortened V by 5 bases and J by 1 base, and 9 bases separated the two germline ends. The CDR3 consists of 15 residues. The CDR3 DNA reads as TGTGCCAGTAGTTCCCCAGGATCTGGGGCCAACGTCCTGACTTTC. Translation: CASSSPGSGANVLTF.

DNA of the CDR3: TGTGCCAGCAGTTTACGCGGGTACGAGCAGTACTTC. This codes for CASSLRGYEQYF. The chain is built from TRBV28 and TRBJ2-7; possible D gene TRBD2, 5 bases. V was shortened by 2 bases and J by 4 bases, with 6 bases between the two germline ends. Germline V gives CDR1 MDHEN, CDR2 SYDVKM. The CDR3 contains 12 residues.

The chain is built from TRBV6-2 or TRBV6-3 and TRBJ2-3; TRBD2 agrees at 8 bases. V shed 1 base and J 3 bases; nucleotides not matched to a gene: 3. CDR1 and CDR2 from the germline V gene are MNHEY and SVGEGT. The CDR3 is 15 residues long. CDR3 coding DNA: TGTGCCAGCAGTTACTTGGCTAGCGGGACAGATACGCAGTATTTT. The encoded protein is CASSYLASGTDTQYF.

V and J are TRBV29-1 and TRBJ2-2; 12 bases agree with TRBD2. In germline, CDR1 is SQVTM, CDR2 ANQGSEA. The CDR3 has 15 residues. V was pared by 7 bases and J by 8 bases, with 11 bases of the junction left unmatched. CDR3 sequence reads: CSAVMTSGRVGELFF. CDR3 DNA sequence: TGCAGCGCTGTAATGACTAGCGGGAGAGTAGGGGAGCTGTTTTTT.

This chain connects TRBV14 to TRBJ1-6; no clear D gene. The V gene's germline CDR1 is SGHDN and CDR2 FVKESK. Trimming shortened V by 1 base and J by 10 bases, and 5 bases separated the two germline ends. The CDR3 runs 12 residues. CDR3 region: CASSQVLSPLHF. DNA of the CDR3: TGTGCCAGCAGCCAAGTTCTCTCACCCCTCCACTTT.

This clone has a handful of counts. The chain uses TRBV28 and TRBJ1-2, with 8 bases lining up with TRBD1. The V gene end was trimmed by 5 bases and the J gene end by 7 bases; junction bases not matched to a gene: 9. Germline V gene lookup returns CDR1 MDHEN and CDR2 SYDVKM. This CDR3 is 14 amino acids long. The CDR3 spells CASSPGQGASGYTF. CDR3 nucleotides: TGTGCCAGCAGTCCAGGACAGGGAGCCTCTGGCTACACCTTC.

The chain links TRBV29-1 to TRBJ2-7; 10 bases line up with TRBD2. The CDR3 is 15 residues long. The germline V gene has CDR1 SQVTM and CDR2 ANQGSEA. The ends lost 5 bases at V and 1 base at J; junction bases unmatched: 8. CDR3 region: CSVLGLAERSYEQYF. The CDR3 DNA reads TGCAGCGTTTTAGGACTAGCGGAGCGATCCTACGAGCAGTACTTC.

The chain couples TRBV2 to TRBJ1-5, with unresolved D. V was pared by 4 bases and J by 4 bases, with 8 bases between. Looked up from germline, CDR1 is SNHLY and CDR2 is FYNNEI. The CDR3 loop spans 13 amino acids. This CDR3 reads CASSGERNQPQHF. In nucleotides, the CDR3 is TGTGCCAGCAGTGGCGAACGGAATCAGCCCCAGCATTTT.

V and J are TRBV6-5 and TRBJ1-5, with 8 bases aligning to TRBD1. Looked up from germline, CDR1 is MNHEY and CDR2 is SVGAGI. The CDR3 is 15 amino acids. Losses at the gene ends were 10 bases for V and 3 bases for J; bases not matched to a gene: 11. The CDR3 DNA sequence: TGTGCCACCCCGAGGACAGGGTCCTTCAATCAGCCCCAGCATTTT. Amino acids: CATPRTGSFNQPQHF.

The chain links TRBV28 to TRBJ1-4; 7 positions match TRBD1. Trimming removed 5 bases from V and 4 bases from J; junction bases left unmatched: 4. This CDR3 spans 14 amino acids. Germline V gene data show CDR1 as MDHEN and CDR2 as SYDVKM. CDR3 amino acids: CASSLTGYNEKLFF. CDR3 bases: TGTGCCAGCAGTCTGACAGGGTATAATGAAAAACTGTTTTTT.

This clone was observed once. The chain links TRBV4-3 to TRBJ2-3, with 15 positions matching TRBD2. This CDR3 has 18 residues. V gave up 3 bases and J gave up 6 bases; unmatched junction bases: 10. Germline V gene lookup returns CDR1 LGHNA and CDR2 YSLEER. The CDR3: CASSQETRTSGRGDTQYF. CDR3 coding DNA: TGCGCCAGCAGCCAGGAAACCAGGACTAGCGGGAGGGGGGATACGCAGTATTTT.

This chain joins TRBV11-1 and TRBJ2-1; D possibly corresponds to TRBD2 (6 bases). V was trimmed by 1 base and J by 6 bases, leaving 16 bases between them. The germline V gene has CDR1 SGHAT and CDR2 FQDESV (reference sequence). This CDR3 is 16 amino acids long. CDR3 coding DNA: TGTGCCAGCAGCTTAGGTGAAGGGAGGAGGCGCAATGAGCAGTTCTTC. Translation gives CASSLGEGRRRNEQFF. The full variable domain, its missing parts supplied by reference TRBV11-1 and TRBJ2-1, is EAEVAQSPRYKITEKSQAVAFWCDPISGHATLYWYRQILGQGPELLVQFQDESVVDDSQLPKDRFSAERLKGVDSTLKIQPAELGDSAMYLCASSLGEGRRRNEQFFGPGTRLTVL.

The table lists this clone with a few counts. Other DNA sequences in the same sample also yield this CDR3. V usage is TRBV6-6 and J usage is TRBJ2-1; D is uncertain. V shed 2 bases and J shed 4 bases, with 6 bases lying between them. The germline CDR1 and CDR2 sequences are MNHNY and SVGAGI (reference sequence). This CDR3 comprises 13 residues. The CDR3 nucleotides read TGTGCCAGCAGTTACCTAGATTACAATGAGCAGTTCTTC. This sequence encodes CASSYLDYNEQFF.

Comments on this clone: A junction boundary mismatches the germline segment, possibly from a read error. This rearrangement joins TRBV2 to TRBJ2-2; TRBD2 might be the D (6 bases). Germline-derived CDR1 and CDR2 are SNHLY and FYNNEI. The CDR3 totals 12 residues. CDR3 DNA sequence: TGTGCCAGCAGTCGGTACACCGGGGGGCTGTTTTTT. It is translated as CASSRYTGGLFF.